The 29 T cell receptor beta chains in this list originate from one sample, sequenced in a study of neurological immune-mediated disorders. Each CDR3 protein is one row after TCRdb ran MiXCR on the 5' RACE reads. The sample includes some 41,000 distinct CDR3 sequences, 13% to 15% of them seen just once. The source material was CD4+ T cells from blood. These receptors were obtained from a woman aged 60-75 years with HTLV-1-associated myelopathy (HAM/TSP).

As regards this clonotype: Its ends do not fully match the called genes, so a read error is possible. CDR3 DNA sequence: TGTGCTAGCAGCAGGGATTCGAACACTGAAGCTTTCTTT. Its protein product is CASSRDSNTEAFF. The V gene is TRBV7-7, the J gene TRBJ1-1; the D gene is possibly TRBD1 (5 bases). CDR1 and CDR2 (germline): SSHAT, FNYEAQ (reference sequence). This CDR3 comprises 13 residues.

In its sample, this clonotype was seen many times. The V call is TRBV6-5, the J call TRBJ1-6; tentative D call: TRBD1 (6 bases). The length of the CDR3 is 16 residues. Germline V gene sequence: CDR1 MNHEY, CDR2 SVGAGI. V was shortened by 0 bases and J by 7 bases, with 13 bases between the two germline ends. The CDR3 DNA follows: TGTGCCAGCAGTTACTCGTTACAGGGTGGGAATTCACCCCTCCACTTT. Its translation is CASSYSLQGGNSPLHF.

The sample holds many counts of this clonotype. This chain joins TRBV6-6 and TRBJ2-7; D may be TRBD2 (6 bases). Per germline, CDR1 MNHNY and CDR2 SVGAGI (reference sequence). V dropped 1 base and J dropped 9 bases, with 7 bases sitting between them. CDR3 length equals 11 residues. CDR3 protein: CASSYFGGQYF. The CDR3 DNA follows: TGTGCCAGCAGTTACTTCGGGGGGCAGTACTTC.

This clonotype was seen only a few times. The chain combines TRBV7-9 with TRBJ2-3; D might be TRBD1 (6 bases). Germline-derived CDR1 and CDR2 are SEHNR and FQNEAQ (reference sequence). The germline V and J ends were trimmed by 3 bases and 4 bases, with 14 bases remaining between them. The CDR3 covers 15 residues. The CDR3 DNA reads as TGTGCCAGCAGCTTCCCGGGGACACGGGCAGATACGCAGTATTTT. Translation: CASSFPGTRADTQYF.

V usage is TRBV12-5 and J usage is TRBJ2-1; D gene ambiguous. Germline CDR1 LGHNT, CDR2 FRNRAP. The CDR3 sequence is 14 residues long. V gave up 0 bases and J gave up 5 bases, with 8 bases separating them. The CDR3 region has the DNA TGTGCTAGTGGTTTGGTCGGACCCAACAATGAGCAGTTCTTC. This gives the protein CASGLVGPNNEQFF.

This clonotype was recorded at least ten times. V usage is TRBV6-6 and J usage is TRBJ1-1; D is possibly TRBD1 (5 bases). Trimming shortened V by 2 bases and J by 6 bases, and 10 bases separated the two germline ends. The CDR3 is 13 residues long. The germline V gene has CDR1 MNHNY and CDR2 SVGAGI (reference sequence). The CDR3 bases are TGTGCCAGCAGTTACGGGGGACTCGCTGAAGCTTTCTTT. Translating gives CASSYGGLAEAFF.

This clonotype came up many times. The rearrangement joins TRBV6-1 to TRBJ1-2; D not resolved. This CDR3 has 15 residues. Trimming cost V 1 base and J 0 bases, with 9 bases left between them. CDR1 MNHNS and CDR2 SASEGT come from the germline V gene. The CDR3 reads CASSEDNRANYGYTF. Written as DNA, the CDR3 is TGTGCCAGCAGTGAAGATAACAGAGCTAACTATGGCTACACCTTC.

CDR3 region: CASSASGTGLTYGYTF. The CDR3 DNA reads TGTGCCAGCAGCGCCTCCGGGACAGGGTTAACCTATGGCTACACCTTC. V and J are TRBV5-6 and TRBJ1-2; 9 bases are a match to TRBD1. V shed 4 bases, J shed 4 bases, and the junction held 11 bases outside the gene matches. Germline V gene lookup returns CDR1 SGHDT and CDR2 YYEEEE. This CDR3 comprises 16 residues.

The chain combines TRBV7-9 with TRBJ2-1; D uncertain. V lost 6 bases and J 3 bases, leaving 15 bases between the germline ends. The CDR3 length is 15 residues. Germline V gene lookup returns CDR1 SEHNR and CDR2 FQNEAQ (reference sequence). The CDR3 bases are TGTGCCAGCAGATTGCCGGAACAGCACTACAATGAGCAGTTCTTC. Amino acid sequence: CASRLPEQHYNEQFF.

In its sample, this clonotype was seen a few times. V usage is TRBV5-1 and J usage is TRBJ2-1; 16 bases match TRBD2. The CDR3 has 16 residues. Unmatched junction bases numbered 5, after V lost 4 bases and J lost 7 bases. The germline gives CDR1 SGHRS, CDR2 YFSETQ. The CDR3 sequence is CASSLGLAGGQNEQFF. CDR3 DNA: TGCGCCAGCAGCCTGGGACTAGCGGGAGGGCAGAATGAGCAGTTCTTC.

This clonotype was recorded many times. The CDR3 DNA follows: TGCGCCAGCAGCTTTGGGGACAGAGGTCATGGCTACACCTTC. This sequence encodes CASSFGDRGHGYTF. The V call is TRBV5-1, the J call TRBJ1-2; 7 nucleotides align to TRBD1. This CDR3 has 14 residues. The V segment lost 2 bases and the J segment 6 bases; nucleotides outside the gene matches: 7. Germline V gene lookup returns CDR1 SGHRS and CDR2 YFSETQ.

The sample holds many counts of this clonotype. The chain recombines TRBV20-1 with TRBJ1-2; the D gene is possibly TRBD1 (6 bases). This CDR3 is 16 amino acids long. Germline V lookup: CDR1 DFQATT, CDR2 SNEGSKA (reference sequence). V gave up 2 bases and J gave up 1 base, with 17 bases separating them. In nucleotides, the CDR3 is TGCAGTGCTAGACCCCTAACAGGGTTGCGTAACTATGGCTACACCTTC. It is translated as CSARPLTGLRNYGYTF.

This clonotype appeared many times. The CDR3 spells CASSLTVRHTDTQYF. In nucleotides, the CDR3 is TGCGCCAGCAGCTTAACCGTCCGCCACACAGATACGCAGTATTTT. The rearrangement joins TRBV5-1 to TRBJ2-3; no clear D gene. This CDR3 contains 15 residues. The germline V gene encodes CDR1 SGHRS and CDR2 YFSETQ. Trimming removed 2 bases from V and 2 bases from J, with 12 bases in between.

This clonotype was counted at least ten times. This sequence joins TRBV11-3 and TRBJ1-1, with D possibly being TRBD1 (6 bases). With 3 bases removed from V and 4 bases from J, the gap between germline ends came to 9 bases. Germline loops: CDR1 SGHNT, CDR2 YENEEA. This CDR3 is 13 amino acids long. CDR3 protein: CASSFEGGTEAFF. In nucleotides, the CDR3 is TGTGCCAGCAGCTTTGAAGGGGGCACTGAAGCTTTCTTT.

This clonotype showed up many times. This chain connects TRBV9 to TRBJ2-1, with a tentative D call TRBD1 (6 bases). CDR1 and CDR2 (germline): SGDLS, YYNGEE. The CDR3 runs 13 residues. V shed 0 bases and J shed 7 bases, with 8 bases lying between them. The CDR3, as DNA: TGTGCCAGCAGCGTAGGACAGGTGAATGAGCAGTTCTTC. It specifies CASSVGQVNEQFF.

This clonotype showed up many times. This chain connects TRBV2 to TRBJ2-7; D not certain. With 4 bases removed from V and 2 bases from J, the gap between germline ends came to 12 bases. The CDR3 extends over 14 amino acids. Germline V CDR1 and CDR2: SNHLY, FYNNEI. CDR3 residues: CASSAQPPPYEQYF. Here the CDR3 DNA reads TGTGCCAGCAGTGCCCAGCCACCTCCCTACGAGCAGTACTTC.

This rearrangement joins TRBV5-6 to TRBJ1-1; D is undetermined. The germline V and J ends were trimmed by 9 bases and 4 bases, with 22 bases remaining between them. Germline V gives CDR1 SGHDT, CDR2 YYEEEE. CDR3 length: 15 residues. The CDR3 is CATSLAGRRGTEAFF. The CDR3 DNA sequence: TGTGCCACAAGCTTGGCGGGCAGGAGAGGCACTGAAGCTTTCTTT.

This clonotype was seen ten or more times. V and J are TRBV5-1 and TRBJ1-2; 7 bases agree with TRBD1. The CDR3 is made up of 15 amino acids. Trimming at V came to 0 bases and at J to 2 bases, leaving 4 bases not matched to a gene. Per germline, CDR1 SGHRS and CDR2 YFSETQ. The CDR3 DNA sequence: TGCGCCAGCAGCTTGGTTCCAGGGGGAAACTATGGCTACACCTTC. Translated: CASSLVPGGNYGYTF.

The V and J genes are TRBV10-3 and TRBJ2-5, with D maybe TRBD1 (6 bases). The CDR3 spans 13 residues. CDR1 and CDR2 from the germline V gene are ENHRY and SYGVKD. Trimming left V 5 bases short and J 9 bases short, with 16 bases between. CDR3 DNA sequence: TGTGCCATCAGTTCGGGACAACGGGATCCCCAGTACTTC. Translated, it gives CAISSGQRDPQYF.

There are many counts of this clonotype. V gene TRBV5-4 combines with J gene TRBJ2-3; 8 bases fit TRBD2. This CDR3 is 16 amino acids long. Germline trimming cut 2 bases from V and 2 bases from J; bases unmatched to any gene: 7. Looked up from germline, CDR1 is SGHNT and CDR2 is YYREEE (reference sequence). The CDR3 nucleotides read TGTGCCAGCAGCTTCCCCACGGGGGGGGTCACAGATACGCAGTATTTT. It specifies CASSFPTGGVTDTQYF. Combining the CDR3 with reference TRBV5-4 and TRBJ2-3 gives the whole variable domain ETGVTQSPTHLIKTRGQQVTLRCSSQSGHNTVSWYQQALGQGPQFIFQYYREEENGRGNFPPRFSGLQFPNYSSELNVNALELDDSALYLCASSFPTGGVTDTQYFGPGTRLTVL.

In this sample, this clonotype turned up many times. Written as DNA, the CDR3 is TGTGCCAACTCAAAGACGGGACCTAATGAAAAACTGTTTTTT. Translation: CANSKTGPNEKLFF. The chain recombines TRBV12-3 or TRBV12-4 with TRBJ1-4; D possibly corresponds to TRBD1 (5 bases). V was shortened by 10 bases and J by 3 bases, with 15 bases between the two germline ends. The CDR3 contains 14 residues.

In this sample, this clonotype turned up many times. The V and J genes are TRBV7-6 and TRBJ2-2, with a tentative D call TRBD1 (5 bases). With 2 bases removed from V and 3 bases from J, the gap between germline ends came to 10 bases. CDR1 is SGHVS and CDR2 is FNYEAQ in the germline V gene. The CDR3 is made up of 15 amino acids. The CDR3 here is CASSLSAGYTGELFF. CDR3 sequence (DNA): TGTGCCAGCAGCTTATCGGCAGGGTACACCGGGGAGCTGTTTTTT.

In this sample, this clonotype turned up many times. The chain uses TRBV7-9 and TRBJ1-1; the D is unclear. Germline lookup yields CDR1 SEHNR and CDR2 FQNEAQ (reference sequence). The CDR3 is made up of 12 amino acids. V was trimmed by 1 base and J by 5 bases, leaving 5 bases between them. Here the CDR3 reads CASSLGRTEAFF. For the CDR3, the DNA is TGTGCCAGCAGCTTAGGGAGGACTGAAGCTTTCTTT.

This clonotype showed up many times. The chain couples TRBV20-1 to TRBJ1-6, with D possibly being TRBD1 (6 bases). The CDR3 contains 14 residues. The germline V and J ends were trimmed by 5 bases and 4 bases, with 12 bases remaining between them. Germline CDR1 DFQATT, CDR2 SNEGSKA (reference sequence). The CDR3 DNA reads TGCAGTGCTTTCGACAGGTTTTATAATTCACCCCTCCACTTT. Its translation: CSAFDRFYNSPLHF.

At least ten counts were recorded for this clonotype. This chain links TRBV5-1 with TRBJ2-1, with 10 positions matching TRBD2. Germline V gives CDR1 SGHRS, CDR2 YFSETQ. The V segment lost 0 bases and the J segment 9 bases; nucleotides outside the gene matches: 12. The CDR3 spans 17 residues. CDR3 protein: CASSLELSGGLGVEQFF. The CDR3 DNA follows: TGCGCCAGCAGCTTGGAACTTAGCGGGGGGCTCGGGGTTGAGCAGTTCTTC.

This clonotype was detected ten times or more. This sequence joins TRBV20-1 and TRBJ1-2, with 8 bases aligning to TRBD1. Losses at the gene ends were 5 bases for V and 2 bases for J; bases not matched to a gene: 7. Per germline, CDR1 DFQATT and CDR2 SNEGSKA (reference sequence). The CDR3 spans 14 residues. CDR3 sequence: CSALRQGTNYGYTF. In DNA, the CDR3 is TGCAGTGCTCTGAGACAGGGGACCAACTATGGCTACACCTTC.

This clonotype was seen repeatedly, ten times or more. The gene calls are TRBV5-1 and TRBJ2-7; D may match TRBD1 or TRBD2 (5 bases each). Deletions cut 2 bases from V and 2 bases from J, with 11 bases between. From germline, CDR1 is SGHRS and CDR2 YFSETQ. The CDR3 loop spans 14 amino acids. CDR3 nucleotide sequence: TGCGCCAGCAGCTTTGACCTGGGGGCCTACGAGCAGTACTTC. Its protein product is CASSFDLGAYEQYF.

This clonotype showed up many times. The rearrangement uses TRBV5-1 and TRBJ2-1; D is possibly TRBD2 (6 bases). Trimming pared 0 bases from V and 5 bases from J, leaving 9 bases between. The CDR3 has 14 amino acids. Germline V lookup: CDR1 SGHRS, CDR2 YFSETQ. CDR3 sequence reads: CASSLAPSDNEQFF. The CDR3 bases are TGCGCCAGCAGCTTGGCTCCTAGCGACAATGAGCAGTTCTTC.

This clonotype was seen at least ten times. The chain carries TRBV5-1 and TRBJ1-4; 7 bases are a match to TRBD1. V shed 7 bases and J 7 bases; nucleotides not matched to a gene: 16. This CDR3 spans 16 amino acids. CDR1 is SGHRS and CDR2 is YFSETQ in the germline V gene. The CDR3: CASSREGSQGVEKLFF. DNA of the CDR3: TGCGCCAGCTCCCGGGAGGGGAGCCAGGGGGTTGAAAAACTGTTTTTT.